A single sample gave rise to the 8 T cell receptor beta chains below, sequenced in a study of blood T cell repertoires in COVID-19. The method was immunoSEQ multiplex PCR; TCRdb's version includes in-frame clones alone and lacks a portion of them. The table includes about 150,000 clones, 80% detected once. The sequenced sample consisted of peripheral blood. The receptor set was obtained from a man in his sixties with acute or convalescent COVID-19.

This chain joins TRBV2 and TRBJ2-3; possible D gene TRBD2, 6 bases. The germline V and J ends were trimmed by 8 bases and 3 bases, with 12 bases remaining between them. The V gene's germline CDR1 is SNHLY and CDR2 FYNNEI. The CDR3 covers 13 residues. The CDR3 nucleotides are TGTGCCAGCGGCGGGGTTGGGACAGATACGCAGTATTTT. This gives the protein CASGGVGTDTQYF.

The V gene is TRBV19, the J gene TRBJ2-2, with 7 bases matching TRBD1. This CDR3 comprises 14 residues. J was trimmed by 3 bases and V by 7 bases; bases with no gene match: 5. In germline, CDR1 is LNHDA, CDR2 SQIVND (reference sequence). This chain's CDR3 is CASTPGTDTGELFF. CDR3 bases: TGTGCCAGTACTCCGGGGACAGACACCGGGGAGCTGTTTTTT.

V gene TRBV9 combines with J gene TRBJ2-7, with D possibly being TRBD1 (5 bases). V lost 10 bases to trimming and J lost 6 bases, with 26 bases between them. This CDR3 spans 15 amino acids. Germline lookup yields CDR1 SGDLS and CDR2 YYNGEE. The CDR3 protein is CAGAVPGLLRFEQYF. Here the CDR3 DNA reads TGTGCCGGGGCCGTCCCGGGCCTTCTACGGTTCGAGCAGTACTTC.

V usage is TRBV9 and J usage is TRBJ2-6; TRBD1 is a possible D gene (6 bases). Trimming removed 0 bases at V and 0 bases at J, with 25 bases between. The V gene's germline CDR1 is SGDLS and CDR2 YYNGEE. The CDR3 extends over 22 amino acids. Written as DNA, the CDR3 is TGTGCCAGCAGCGTAGCTACTCCCTTGGGCAGGGGAGCTAGCTCTGGGGCCAACGTCCTGACTTTC. Translated, it gives CASSVATPLGRGASSGANVLTF.

The chain joins TRBV7-2 to TRBJ2-7; 8 nucleotides align to TRBD1. This CDR3 spans 13 amino acids. Germline trimming cut 1 base from V and 6 bases from J; bases unmatched to any gene: 2. Per the germline V gene, CDR1 is SGHTA and CDR2 is FQGNSA. CDR3 sequence reads: CASSLEQGVEQYF. The CDR3 coding sequence is TGTGCCAGCAGCTTAGAACAGGGGGTCGAGCAGTACTTC.

The gene calls are TRBV5-6 and TRBJ1-2; D may be TRBD1 (6 bases). The CDR3 is made up of 13 amino acids. With 3 bases removed from V and 3 bases from J, the gap between germline ends came to 9 bases. Looked up from germline, CDR1 is SGHDT and CDR2 is YYEEEE. CDR3 sequence: CASSSDSDYGYTF. Written as DNA, the CDR3 is TGTGCCAGCAGCTCGGACAGCGACTATGGCTACACCTTC.

The sample holds one count of this clone. The chain recombines TRBV4-2 with TRBJ1-2; D is undetermined. Between the trimmed V and J ends, which lost 6 bases and 4 bases, there was a span of 15 bases. The germline CDR1 and CDR2 sequences are LGHNA and YNFKEQ. This CDR3 has 14 amino acids. This chain's CDR3 is CASSSTERTYGYTF. In DNA, the CDR3 is TGTGCCAGCAGTTCCACAGAGCGGACCTATGGCTACACCTTC.

This chain uses TRBV6-6 with TRBJ1-2; 8 bases match TRBD1. The CDR3 is 12 amino acids. CDR1 and CDR2 from the germline V gene are MNHNY and SVGAGI (reference sequence). The junction had 4 bases not matched to a gene; V was cut back by 5 bases and J by 8 bases. The CDR3 DNA reads TGTGCCAGCAGTCCTCGGACAGGGGGCTACACCTTC. It yields the protein CASSPRTGGYTF.